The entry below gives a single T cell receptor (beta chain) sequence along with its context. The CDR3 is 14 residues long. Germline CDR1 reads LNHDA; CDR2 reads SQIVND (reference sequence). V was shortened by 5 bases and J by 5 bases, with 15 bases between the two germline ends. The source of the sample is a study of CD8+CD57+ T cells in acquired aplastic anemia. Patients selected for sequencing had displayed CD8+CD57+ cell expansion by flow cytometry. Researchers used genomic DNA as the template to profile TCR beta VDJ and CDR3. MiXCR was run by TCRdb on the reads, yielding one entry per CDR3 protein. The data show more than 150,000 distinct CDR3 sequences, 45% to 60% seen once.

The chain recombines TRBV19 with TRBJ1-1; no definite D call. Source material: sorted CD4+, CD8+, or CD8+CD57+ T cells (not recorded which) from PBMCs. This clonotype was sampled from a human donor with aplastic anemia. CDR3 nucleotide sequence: TGTGCCAGTAGTCCGAGCCCACAGTTTACTGAAGCTTTCTTT. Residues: CASSPSPQFTEAFF.